This T cell receptor beta chain was identified during a study of patients and donors after allogeneic stem cell transplantation. Each CDR3 protein gets one entry after TCRdb re-called the RT-PCR reads with MiXCR. The sample consists of roughly 880,000 distinct CDR3 sequences, more than 15% of them appearing once. Sequencing was performed on blood, either unsorted or a sorted T cell fraction (not recorded which). The clonotype was recovered from a human donor who was either an allogeneic HSCT recipient or a stem cell or donor lymphocyte infusion donor (not recorded which). It is not recorded whose cells these are; they may come from a transplant donor.

CDR3 nucleotide sequence: TGTGCCAGTAGTATAACGCGACAGGGCAGCTATAATTCACCCCTCCACTTT. Amino acids: CASSITRQGSYNSPLHF. This chain connects TRBV19 to TRBJ1-6; 7 bases are shared with TRBD1. The J segment lost 3 bases and the V segment lost 2 bases, leaving 7 bases of the junction unmatched. CDR3 length: 17 residues. The V gene's germline CDR1 is LNHDA and CDR2 SQIVND (reference sequence).